Given below is one T cell receptor beta chain in context. TCRdb reanalysed the RT-PCR reads using MiXCR and keeps one entry per CDR3 protein. Of about 680,000 distinct CDR3 sequences in the sample, 11% to 15% were seen once. V was shortened by 0 bases and J by 5 bases, with 11 bases between the two germline ends. The CDR3 is 15 amino acids. Germline CDR1 and CDR2: SGHRS and YFSETQ. J is TRBJ2-2 and V is TRBV5-1; D could derive from TRBD1 or TRBD2 (5 bases each). The TCR was taken from a female donor in good health, serving as a healthy control. Sample: memory CD4+ T cells from blood. The CDR3 region has the DNA TGCGCCAGCAGCTTGGTTGGGGACGGGACCGGGGAGCTGTTTTTT. Translation gives CASSLVGDGTGELFF.